This TCR beta chain was obtained from a study of T cell responses to AZD1222 COVID-19 vaccine. Trimming took 1 base from V and 4 from J, leaving 5 bases between them. Germline lookup yields CDR1 SGHDN and CDR2 FVKESK. This CDR3 has 13 amino acids. Some clones are missing from TCRdb's copy, which holds only in-frame ones; the method was immunoSEQ multiplex PCR. The data contain 85,000 to 90,000 clones, roughly 89% of them singletons. This clone was picked up one time. The antigen is not known. General study findings and limits: Baseline seropositivity occurred in only 5 or 6 AZD1222 recipients. Recipients of two AZD1222 doses showed rising Spike-specific TCR breadth and depth. Close to half of spike-specific TCRs reportedly recognize unmutated variant regions. Donors skewed white British and female; clonal diversity was possibly underestimated.

The material was peripheral blood, obtained 28 days after the second AZD1222 dose. The TCR was taken from an adult who received the AZD1222 COVID-19 vaccine. The chain recombines TRBV14 with TRBJ2-1; the D is unclear. The CDR3, as DNA: TGTGCCAGCAGCCAAGTCCGGTACAATGAGCAGTTCTTC. This codes for CASSQVRYNEQFF.